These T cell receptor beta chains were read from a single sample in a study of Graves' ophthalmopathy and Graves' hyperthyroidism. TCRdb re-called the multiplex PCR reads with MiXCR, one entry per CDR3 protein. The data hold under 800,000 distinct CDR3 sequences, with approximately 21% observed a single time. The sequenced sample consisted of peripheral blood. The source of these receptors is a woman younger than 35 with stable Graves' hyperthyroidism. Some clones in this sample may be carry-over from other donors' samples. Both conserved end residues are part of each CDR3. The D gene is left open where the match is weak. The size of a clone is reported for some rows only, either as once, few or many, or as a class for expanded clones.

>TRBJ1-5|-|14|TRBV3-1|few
CASSQRGNKWPQHF
TGTGCCAGCAGCCAAAGGGGAAATAAGTGGCCCCAGCATTTT
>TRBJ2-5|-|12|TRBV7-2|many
CASSPKTETQYF
TGTGCCAGCAGCCCAAAGACGGAGACCCAGTACTTC
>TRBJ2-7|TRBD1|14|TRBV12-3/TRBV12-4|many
CASSLEQGVYEQYF
TGTGCCAGCAGTTTGGAACAGGGGGTCTACGAGCAGTACTTC
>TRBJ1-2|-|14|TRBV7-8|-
CASRPIRETYGYTF
TGTGCCAGCAGGCCGATCAGGGAAACGTATGGCTACACCTTC
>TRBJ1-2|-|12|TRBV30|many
CAWSESWAGYTF
TGTGCCTGGAGTGAATCCTGGGCAGGCTACACCTTC
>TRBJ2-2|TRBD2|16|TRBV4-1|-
CASSQPASGATGELFF
TGCGCCAGCAGCCAACCGGCTAGCGGGGCCACCGGGGAGCTGTTTTTT
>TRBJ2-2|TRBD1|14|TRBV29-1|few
CSADRTGDTGELFF
TGCAGCGCCGACCGGACAGGGGACACCGGGGAGCTGTTTTTT
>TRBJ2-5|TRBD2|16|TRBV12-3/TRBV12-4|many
CASSFPSGGAGETQYF
TGTGCCAGCAGTTTCCCCAGCGGGGGGGCCGGGGAGACCCAGTACTTC
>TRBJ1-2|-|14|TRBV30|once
CAWSVFGGIYGYTF
TGTGCCTGGAGTGTATTTGGGGGGATCTATGGCTACACCTTC
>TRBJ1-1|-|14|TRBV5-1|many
CASSLGQGGTEAFF
TGTGCCAGCAGCTTGGGGCAGGGTGGGACTGAAGCTTTCTTT
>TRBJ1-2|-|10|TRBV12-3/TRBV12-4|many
CASSHQGLDF
TGTGCCAGCAGTCACCAGGGTTTGGACTTC
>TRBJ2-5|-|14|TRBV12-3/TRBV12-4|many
CASKDGGEEETQYF
TGTGCCAGCAAAGATGGCGGGGAAGAAGAGACCCAGTACTTC
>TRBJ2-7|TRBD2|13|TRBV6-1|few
CASGRSGGYEQYF
TGTGCCAGCGGACGTAGCGGGGGGTACGAGCAGTACTTC
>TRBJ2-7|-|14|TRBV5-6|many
CASSLVYGGYEQYF
TGTGCCAGCAGCTTGGTTTACGGAGGCTACGAGCAGTACTTC
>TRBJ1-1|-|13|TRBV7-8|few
CASSNSRNTEAFF
TGTGCCAGCAGCAACTCCCGGAACACTGAAGCTTTCTTT
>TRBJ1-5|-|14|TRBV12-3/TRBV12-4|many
CASSGVGRNQPQHF
TGTGCCAGCAGTGGGGTAGGGAGGAATCAGCCCCAGCATTTT
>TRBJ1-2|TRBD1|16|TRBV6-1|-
CASSEAVQGGYYGYTF
TGTGCCAGCAGTGAAGCGGTACAGGGGGGATACTATGGCTACACCTTC
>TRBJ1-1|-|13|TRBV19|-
CASTPESNTEAFF
TGTGCCAGTACCCCCGAGAGTAACACTGAAGCTTTCTTT
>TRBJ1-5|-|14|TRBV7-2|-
CASSQWGAVQPQHF
TGTGCCAGCAGTCAATGGGGGGCGGTTCAGCCCCAGCATTTT
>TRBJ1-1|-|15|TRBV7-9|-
CASSSPEEGNTEAFF
TGTGCCAGCAGCTCACCCGAAGAGGGCAACACTGAAGCTTTCTTT
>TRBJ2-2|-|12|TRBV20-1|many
CSADDISGELFF
TGCAGTGCTGACGACATCTCCGGGGAGCTGTTTTTT
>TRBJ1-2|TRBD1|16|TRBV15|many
CATSRFDRGSAYGYTF
TGTGCCACCAGCAGATTTGACAGGGGTTCCGCCTATGGCTACACCTTC
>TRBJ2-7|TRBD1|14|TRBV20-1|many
CSAQGAHSSYEQYF
TGCAGTGCACAGGGGGCCCATAGCTCCTACGAGCAGTACTTC